This paragraph reports one T cell receptor (beta chain). Germline loops: CDR1 SGHAT, CDR2 FQNNGV. Deletions cut 2 bases from V and 6 bases from J, with 16 bases between. This CDR3 has 15 amino acids. Produced via immunoSEQ multiplex PCR; TCRdb's table is partial and in-frame only. There are tens of thousands of clones in the sample; about 89% occur only once, and 14% lies in the top ten. The data were taken from a study of sequential checkpoint blockade in melanoma. Study details: Arm A got nivolumab then ipilimumab; arm B the reverse, 1:1. Each arm's sequence ended with maintenance nivolumab.

Treatment: randomized to nivolumab then ipilimumab (arm A) or the reverse (arm B). Live CD3+CD8+ CD19− CD56− cells were sorted from PBMCs. This specimen consisted of CD8+ T cells sorted from blood (inferred from file names), obtained from a patient given nivolumab and ipilimumab in sequence. This clonotype was sampled from a human donor with melanoma. The chain uses TRBV11-2 and TRBJ1-1, with D uncertain. The CDR3 DNA reads TGTGCCAGCAGCTTAACCCCAGGACTACCACCTGAAGCTTTCTTT. Translating it yields CASSLTPGLPPEAFF.